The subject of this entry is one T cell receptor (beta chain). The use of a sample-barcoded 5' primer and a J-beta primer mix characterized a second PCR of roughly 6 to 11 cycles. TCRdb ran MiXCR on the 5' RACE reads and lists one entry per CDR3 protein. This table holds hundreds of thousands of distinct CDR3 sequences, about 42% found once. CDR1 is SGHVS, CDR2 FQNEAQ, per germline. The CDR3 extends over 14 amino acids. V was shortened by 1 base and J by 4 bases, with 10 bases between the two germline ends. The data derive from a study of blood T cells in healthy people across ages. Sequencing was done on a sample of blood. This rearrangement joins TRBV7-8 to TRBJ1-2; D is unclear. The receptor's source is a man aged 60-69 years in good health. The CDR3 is CASSLEAGVYGYTF. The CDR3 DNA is TGTGCCAGCAGCTTAGAGGCAGGTGTCTATGGCTACACCTTC.